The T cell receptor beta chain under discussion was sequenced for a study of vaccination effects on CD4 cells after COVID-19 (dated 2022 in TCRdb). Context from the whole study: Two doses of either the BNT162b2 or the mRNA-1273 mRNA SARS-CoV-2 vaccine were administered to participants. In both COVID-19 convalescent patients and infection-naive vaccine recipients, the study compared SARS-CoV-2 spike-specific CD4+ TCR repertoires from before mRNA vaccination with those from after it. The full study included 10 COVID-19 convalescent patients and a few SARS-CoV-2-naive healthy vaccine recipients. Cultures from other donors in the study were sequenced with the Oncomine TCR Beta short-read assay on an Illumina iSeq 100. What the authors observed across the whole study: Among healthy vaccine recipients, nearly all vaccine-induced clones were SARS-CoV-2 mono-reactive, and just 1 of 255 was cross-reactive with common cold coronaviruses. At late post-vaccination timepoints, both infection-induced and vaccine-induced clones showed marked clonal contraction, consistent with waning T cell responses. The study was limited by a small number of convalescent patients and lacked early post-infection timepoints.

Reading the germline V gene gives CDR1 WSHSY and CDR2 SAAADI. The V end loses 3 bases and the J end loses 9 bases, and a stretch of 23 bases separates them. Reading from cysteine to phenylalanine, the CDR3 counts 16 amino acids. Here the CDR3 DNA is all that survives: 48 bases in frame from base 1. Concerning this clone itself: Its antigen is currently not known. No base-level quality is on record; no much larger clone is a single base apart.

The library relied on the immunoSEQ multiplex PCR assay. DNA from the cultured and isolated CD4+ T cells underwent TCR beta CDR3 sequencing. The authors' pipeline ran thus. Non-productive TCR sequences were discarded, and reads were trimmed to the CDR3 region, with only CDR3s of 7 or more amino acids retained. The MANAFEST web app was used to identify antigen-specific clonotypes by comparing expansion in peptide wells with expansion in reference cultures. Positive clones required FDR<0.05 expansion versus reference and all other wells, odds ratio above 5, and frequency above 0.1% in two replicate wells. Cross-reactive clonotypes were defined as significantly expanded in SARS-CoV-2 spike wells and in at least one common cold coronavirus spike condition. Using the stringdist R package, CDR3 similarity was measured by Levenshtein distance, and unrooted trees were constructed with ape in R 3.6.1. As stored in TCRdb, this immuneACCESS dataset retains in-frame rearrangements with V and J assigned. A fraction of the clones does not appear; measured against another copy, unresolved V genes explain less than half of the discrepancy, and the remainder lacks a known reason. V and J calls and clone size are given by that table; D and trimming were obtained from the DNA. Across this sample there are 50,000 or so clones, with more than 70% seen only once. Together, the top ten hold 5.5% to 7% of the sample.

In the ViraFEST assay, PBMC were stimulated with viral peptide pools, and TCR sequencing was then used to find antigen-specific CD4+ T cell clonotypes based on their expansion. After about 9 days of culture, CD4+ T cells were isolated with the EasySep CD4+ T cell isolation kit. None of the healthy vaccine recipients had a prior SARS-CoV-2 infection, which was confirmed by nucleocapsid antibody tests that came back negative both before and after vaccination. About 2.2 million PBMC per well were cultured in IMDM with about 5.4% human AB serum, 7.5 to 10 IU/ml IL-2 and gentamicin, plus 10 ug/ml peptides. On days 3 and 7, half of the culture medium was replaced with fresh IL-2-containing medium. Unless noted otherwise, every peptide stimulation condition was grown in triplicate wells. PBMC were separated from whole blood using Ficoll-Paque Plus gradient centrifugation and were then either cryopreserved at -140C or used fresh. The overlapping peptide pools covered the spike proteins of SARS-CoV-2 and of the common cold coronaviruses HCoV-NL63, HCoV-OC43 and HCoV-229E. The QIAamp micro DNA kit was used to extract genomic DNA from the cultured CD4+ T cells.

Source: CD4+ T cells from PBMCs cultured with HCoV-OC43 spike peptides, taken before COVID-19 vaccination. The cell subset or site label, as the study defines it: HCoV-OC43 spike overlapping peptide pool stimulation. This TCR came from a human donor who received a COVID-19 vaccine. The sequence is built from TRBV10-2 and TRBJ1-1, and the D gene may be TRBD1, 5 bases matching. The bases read TGCGCCAGCAGTGATCCGGGGGGTACAGATCCTAGCAAAGCTTTCTTT. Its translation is CASSDPGGTDPSKAFF.